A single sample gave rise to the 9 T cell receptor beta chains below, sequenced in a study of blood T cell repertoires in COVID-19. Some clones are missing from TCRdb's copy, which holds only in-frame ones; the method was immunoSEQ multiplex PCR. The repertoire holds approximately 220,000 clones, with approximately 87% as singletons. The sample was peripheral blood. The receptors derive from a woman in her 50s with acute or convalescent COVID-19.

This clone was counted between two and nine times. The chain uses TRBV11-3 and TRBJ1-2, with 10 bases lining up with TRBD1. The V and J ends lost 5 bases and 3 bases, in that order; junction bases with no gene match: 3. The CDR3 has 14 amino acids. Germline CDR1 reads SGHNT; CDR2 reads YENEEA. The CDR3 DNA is TGTGCCAGCAGCCAGGACAGGGGGGACTATGGCTACACCTTC. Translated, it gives CASSQDRGDYGYTF.

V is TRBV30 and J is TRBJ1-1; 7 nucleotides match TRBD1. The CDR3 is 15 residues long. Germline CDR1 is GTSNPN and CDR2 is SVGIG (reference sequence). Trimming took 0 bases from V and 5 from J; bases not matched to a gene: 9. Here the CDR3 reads CAWSVRAGGKTEAFF. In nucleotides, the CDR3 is TGTGCCTGGAGTGTACGCGCAGGGGGGAAGACTGAAGCTTTCTTT.

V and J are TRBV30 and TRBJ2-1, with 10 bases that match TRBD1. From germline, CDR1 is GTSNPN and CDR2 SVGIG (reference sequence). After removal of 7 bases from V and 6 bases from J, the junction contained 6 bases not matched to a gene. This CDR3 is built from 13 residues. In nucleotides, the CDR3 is TGTGCCTATGACAGGGGGCCCGGCAATGAGCAGTTCTTC. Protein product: CAYDRGPGNEQFF.

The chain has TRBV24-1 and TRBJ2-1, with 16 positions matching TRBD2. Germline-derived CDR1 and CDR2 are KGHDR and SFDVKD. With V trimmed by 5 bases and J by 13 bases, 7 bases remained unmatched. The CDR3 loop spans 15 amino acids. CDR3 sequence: CATSVAGLAGGDQFF. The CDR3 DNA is TGTGCCACCAGTGTTGCGGGACTAGCGGGGGGGGACCAGTTCTTC.

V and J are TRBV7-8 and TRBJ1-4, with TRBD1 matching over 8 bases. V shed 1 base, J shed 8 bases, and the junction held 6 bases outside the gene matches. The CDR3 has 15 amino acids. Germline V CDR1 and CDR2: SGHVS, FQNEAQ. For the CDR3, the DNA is TGTGCCAGCAGCTTAGGACAGGGGTTTAGAGAAAAACTGTTTTTT. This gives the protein CASSLGQGFREKLFF.

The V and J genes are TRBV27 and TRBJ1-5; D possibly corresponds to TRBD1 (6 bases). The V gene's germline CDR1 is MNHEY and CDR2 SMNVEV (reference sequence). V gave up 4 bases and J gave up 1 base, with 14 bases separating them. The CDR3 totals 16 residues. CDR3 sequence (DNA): TGTGCCAGCAGTTCCCGGGGGGGGGCGAGCAATCAGCCCCAGCATTTT. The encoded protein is CASSSRGGASNQPQHF.

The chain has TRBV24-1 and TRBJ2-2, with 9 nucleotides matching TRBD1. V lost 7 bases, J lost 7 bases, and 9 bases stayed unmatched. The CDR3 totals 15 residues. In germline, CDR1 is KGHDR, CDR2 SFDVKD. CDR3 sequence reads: CATSSPGTGNGELFF. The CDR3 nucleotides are TGTGCCACCAGCAGTCCCGGGACAGGGAACGGGGAGCTGTTTTTT.

The CDR3 spells CASSTRQGVINNEQFF. The CDR3 nucleotides are TGTGCCAGCAGTACCCGTCAGGGGGTGATCAACAATGAGCAGTTCTTC. V and J are TRBV27 and TRBJ2-1; 7 nucleotides align to TRBD1. This CDR3 spans 16 amino acids. Germline-derived CDR1 and CDR2 are MNHEY and SMNVEV (reference sequence). V was pared by 5 bases and J by 5 bases, with 12 bases of the junction left unmatched.

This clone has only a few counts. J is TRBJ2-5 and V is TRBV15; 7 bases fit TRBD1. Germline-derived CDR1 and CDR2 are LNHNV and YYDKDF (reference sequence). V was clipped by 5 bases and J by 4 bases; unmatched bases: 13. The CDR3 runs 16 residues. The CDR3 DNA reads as TGTGCCACCAGCGAGCGGACAGGCCTGGCGTTAGAGACCCAGTACTTC. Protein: CATSERTGLALETQYF.